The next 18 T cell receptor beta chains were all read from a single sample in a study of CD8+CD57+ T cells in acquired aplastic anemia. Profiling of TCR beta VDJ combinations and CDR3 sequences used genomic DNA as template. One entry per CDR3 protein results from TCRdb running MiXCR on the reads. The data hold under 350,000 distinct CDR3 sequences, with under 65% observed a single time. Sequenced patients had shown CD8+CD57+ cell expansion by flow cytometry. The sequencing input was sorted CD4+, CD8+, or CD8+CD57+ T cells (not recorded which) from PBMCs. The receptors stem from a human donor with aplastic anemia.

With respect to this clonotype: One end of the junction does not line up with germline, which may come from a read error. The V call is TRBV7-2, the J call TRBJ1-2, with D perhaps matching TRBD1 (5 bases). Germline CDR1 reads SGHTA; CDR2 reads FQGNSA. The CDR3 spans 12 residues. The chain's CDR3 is CASSLAGGKVLF. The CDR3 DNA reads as TGTGCCAGCAGCTTAGCGGGGGGAAAGGTCCTCTTC. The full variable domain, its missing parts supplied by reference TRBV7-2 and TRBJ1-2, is GAGVSQSPSNKVTEKGKDVELRCDPISGHTALYWYRQSLGQGLEFLIYFQGNSAPDKSGLPSDRFSAERTGGSVSTLTIQRTQQEDSAVYLCASSLAGGKVLFGSGTRLTVV.

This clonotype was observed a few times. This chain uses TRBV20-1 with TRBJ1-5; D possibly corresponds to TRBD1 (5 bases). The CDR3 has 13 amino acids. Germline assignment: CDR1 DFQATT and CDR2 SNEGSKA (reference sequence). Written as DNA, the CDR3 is TGCACCGCATGTGACAGCATATATCAGCCCCAGCATTTT. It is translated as CTACDSIYQPQHF.

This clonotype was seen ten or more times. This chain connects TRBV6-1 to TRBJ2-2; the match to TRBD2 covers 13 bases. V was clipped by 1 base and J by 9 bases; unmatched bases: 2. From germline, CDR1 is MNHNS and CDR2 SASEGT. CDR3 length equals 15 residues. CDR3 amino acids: CASSEGGLAGWELFF. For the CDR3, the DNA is TGTGCCAGCAGTGAAGGGGGACTAGCGGGGTGGGAGCTGTTTTTT.

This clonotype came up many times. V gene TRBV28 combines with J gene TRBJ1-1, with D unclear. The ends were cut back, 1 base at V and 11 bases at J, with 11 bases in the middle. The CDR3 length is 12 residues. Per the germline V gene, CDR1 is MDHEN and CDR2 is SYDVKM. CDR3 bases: TGTGCCAGCAGTTTATATTGGGGAACGGCTTTCTTT. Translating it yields CASSLYWGTAFF. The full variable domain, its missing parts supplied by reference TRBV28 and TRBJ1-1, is DVKVTQSSRYLVKRTGEKVFLECVQDMDHENMFWYRQDPGLGLRLIYFSYDVKMKEKGDIPEGYSVSREKKERFSLILESASTNQTSMYLCASSLYWGTAFFGQGTRLTVV.

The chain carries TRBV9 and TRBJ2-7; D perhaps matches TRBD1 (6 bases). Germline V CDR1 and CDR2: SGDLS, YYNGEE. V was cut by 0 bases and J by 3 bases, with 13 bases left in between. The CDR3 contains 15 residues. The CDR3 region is CASSVAAPGDYEQYF. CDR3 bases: TGTGCCAGCAGCGTAGCGGCGCCAGGGGACTACGAGCAGTACTTC.

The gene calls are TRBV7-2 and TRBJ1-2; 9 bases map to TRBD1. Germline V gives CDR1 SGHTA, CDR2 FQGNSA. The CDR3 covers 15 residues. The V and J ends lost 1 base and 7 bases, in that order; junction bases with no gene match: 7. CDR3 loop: CASSLEPGQGLGYTF. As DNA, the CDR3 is TGTGCCAGCAGCTTAGAACCGGGACAGGGTCTTGGCTACACCTTC.

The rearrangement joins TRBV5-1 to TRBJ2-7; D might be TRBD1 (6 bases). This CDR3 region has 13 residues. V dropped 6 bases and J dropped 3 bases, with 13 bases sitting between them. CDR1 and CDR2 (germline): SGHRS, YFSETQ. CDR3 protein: CASKGTGHYEQYF. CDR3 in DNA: TGCGCCAGCAAGGGCACAGGGCACTACGAGCAGTACTTC.

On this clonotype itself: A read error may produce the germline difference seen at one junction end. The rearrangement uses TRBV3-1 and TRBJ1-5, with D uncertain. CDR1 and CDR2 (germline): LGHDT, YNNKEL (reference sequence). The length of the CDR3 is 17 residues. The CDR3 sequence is CASSQGVSPGSNRPQHF. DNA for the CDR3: TGTGCCAGCAGCCAAGGCGTTTCTCCCGGGAGCAATCGGCCCCAGCATTTT.

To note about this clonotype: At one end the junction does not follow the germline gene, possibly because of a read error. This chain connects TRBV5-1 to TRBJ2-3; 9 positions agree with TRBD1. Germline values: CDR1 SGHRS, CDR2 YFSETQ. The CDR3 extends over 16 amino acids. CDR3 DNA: TGTGCCAGCAGTCTCCCGGGACAGGGCTTCACAGATACGCAGTATTTT. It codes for CASSLPGQGFTDTQYF.

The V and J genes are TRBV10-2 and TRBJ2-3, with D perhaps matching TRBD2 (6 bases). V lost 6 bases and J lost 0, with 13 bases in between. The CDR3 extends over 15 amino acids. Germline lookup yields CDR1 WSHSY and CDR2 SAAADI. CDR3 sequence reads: CASSPIADSTDTQYF. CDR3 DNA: TGCGCCAGCAGCCCAATAGCGGATAGCACAGATACGCAGTATTTT.

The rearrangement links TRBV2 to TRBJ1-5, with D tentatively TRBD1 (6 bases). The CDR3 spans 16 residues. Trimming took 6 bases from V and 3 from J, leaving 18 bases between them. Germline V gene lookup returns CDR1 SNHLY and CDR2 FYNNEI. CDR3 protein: CASRDPRTVNNQPQHF. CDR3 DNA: TGTGCCAGCAGAGATCCACGGACAGTAAACAATCAGCCCCAGCATTTT.

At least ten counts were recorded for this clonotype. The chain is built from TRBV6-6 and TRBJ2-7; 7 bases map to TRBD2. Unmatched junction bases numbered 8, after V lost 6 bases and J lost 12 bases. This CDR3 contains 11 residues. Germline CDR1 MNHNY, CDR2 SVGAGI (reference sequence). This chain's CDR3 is CASRGSSGTYF. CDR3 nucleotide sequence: TGTGCCAGCAGGGGGTCTAGCGGCACGTACTTC.

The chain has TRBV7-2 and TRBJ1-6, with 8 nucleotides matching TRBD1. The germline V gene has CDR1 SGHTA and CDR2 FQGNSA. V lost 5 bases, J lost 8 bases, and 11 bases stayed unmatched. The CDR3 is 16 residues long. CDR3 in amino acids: CASSLIPGQVYSPLHF. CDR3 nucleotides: TGTGCCAGCAGCCTGATTCCGGGACAGGTCTATTCACCCCTCCACTTT.

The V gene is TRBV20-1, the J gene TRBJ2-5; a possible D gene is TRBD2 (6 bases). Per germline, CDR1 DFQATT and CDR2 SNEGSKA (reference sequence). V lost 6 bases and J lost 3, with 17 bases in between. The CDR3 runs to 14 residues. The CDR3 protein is CSAIRGSGKETQYF. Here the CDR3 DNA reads TGCAGTGCAATCCGTGGTAGCGGAAAAGAGACCCAGTACTTC.

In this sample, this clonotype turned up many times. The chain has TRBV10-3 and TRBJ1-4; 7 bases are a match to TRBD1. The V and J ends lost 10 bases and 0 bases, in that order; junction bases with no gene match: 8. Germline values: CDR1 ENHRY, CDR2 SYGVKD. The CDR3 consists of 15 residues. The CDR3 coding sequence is TGTGCCACGGGGGACAGACAAGCAACTAATGAAAAACTGTTTTTT. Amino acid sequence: CATGDRQATNEKLFF.

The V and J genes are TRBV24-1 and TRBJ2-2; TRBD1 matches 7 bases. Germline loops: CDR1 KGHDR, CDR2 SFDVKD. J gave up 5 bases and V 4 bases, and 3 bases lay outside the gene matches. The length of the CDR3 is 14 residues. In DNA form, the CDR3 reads TGTGCCACCAGTGACTTGACAGGGACCGGGGAGCTGTTTTTT. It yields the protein CATSDLTGTGELFF.

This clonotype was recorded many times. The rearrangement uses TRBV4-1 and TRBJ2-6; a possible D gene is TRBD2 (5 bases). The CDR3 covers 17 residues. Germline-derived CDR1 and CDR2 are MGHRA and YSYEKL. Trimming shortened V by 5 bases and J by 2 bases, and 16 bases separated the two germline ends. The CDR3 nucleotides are TGCGCCAGCAGCGGTAAGCGGTCTAACACTGGGGCCAACGTCCTGACTTTC. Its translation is CASSGKRSNTGANVLTF.

Here the CDR3 DNA reads TGCGCCAGCAGTCCCATTGGTTTGGGCTATGGCTACACCTTC. Protein: CASSPIGLGYGYTF. The rearrangement uses TRBV10-2 and TRBJ1-2; no clear D gene. CDR3 length equals 14 residues. Germline V gene sequence: CDR1 WSHSY, CDR2 SAAADI. Trimming stripped 5 bases from V and 4 bases from J, with 14 bases between.